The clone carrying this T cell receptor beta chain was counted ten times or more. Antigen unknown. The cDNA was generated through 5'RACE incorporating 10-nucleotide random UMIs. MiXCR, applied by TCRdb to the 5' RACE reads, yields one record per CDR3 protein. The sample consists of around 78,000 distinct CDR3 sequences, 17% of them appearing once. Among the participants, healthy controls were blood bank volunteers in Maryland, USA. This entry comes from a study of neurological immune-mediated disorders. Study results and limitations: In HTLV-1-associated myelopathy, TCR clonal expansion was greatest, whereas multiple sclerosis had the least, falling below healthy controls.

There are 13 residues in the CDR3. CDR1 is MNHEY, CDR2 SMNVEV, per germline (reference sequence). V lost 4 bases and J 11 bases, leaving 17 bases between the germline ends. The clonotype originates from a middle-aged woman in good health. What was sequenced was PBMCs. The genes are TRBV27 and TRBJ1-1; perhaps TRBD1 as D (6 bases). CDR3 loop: CASSSVYRAEAFF. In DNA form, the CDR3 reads TGTGCCAGCAGTTCCGTTTACAGGGCCGAGGCTTTCTTT.